The 30 T cell receptor beta chains reported below all come from one sample, sequenced in a study of blood T cell repertoires in COVID-19. Profiled with immunoSEQ multiplex PCR; TCRdb holds only in-frame clones, not every one. Of fewer than 300,000 clones in the sample, more than 75% were seen once. The sample taken for sequencing was peripheral blood. These receptors originate from a middle-aged man who had recovered from COVID-19.

The chain has TRBV3-1 (or the pseudogene TRBV3-2) and TRBJ2-2; D gene uncertain. V was cut by 0 bases and J by 1 base, with 9 bases left in between. The CDR3 covers 16 residues. Germline-derived CDR1 and CDR2 are LGHDT and YNNKEL (reference sequence). CDR3 sequence (DNA): TGTGCCAGCAGCCAAGATTTTAATATGAACACCGGGGAGCTGTTTTTT. It translates to CASSQDFNMNTGELFF.

J is TRBJ2-7 and V is TRBV14, with TRBD1 as a possible D gene (6 bases). Per germline, CDR1 SGHDN and CDR2 FVKESK. Trimming left V 4 bases short and J 5 bases short, with 15 bases between. This CDR3 region has 14 residues. The CDR3: CASSLLDRPHEQYF. DNA for the CDR3: TGTGCCAGCAGCCTGCTGGACAGACCTCACGAGCAGTACTTC. Filled out from reference TRBV14 and TRBJ2-7, the complete variable domain reads EAGVTQFPSHSVIEKGQTVTLRCDPISGHDNLYWYRRVMGKEIKFLLHFVKESKQDESGMPNNRFLAERTGGTYSTLKVQPAELEDSGVYFCASSLLDRPHEQYFGPGTRLTVT.

The CDR3: CASSDPRVSVSTDTQYF. DNA of the CDR3: TGTGCCAGCAGCGACCCCAGGGTCAGCGTGAGTACAGATACGCAGTATTTT. V is TRBV9 and J is TRBJ2-3; D is perhaps TRBD1 (5 bases). The germline CDR1 and CDR2 sequences are SGDLS and YYNGEE. The V gene lost 3 bases and the J gene lost 3 bases, with 20 bases spanning the gap. CDR3 length: 17 residues. Complete variable domain (other parts from reference TRBV9 and TRBJ2-3): DSGVTQTPKHLITATGQRVTLRCSPRSGDLSVYWYQQSLDQGLQFLIQYYNGEERAKGNILERFSAQQFPDLHSELNLSSLELGDSALYFCASSDPRVSVSTDTQYFGPGTRLTVL.

This clone has a handful of counts. One end of the junction fails to match germline, which may point to a read error. The chain joins TRBV6-2 or TRBV6-3 to TRBJ1-1; unclear D gene. This CDR3 region has 11 residues. The germline V gene has CDR1 MNHEY and CDR2 SVGEGT. CDR3 sequence: CASSWTGGTLF. The CDR3 DNA is TGTGCCAGCAGTTGGACGGGAGGAACGCTCTTT.

The CDR3 coding sequence is TGTGCCAGCTGTAGTGGGGCCTATCAGCCCCAGCATTTT. It specifies CASCSGAYQPQHF. V gene TRBV6-5 combines with J gene TRBJ1-5, with D perhaps TRBD1 (5 bases). CDR1 and CDR2 (germline): MNHEY, SVGAGI. The CDR3 length is 13 residues. V was shortened by 8 bases and J by 5 bases, with 13 bases between the two germline ends.

The genes are TRBV2 and TRBJ2-1; D is uncertain. The CDR3 is 15 amino acids. The V gene's germline CDR1 is SNHLY and CDR2 FYNNEI. The V and J ends lost 3 bases and 4 bases respectively, with 13 bases between them. CDR3 DNA sequence: TGTGCCAGCAGTGAGATAGTGGGCGATTACAATGAGCAGTTCTTC. It is translated as CASSEIVGDYNEQFF.

V and J are TRBV6-2 or TRBV6-3 and TRBJ2-4; 8 bases agree with TRBD1. The CDR3 consists of 13 residues. J gave up 7 bases and V 6 bases, and 5 bases lay outside the gene matches. Germline V gene sequence: CDR1 MNHEY, CDR2 SVGEGT. As DNA, the CDR3 is TGTGCCAGCAGCTCTGGACAGGGTAACATTCAGTACTTC. Translation: CASSSGQGNIQYF.

The V call is TRBV27, the J call TRBJ2-2, with D tentatively TRBD2 (5 bases). The CDR3 runs 15 residues. The V gene's germline CDR1 is MNHEY and CDR2 SMNVEV (reference sequence). The V gene lost 5 bases and the J gene lost 3 bases, with 13 bases spanning the gap. CDR3 in amino acids: CASSRTLGYTGELFF. DNA for the CDR3: TGTGCCAGCAGTCGGACTCTTGGGTACACCGGGGAGCTGTTTTTT.

This chain's CDR3 is CASSLAVGTQYF. CDR3 bases: TGCGCCAGCAGCTTGGCGGTTGGTACGCAGTATTTT. This chain joins TRBV5-1 and TRBJ2-3; D is uncertain. CDR1 is SGHRS and CDR2 is YFSETQ in the germline V gene. The CDR3 sequence is 12 residues long. The V end lost 0 bases, the J end lost 8 bases, and 7 bases lay between the germline ends.

V is TRBV27 and J is TRBJ1-2, with D hard to call. This CDR3 region has 14 residues. Trimming removed 7 bases from V and 4 bases from J, with 16 bases in between. Germline lookup yields CDR1 MNHEY and CDR2 SMNVEV (reference sequence). This CDR3 reads CASKVGALGYGYTF. CDR3 nucleotide sequence: TGTGCCAGCAAGGTGGGAGCCTTGGGCTATGGCTACACCTTC.

The rearrangement links TRBV12-2 to TRBJ1-4; the table's D gene call, TRBD1, was not cross checked with the DNA. TRBV12-2 is a recognized pseudogene. The CDR3 consists of 17 residues. The CDR3 DNA reads as TGTGCAAGTCGCTTAGCGGGACAGACAGCAACTAATGAAAAACTGTTTTTT. This codes for CASRLAGQTATNEKLFF.

This clone appeared a single time. The chain carries TRBV5-6 and TRBJ2-1, with 13 nucleotides matching TRBD2. Germline V gene sequence: CDR1 SGHDT, CDR2 YYEEEE. The junction had 8 bases not matched to a gene; V was cut back by 3 bases and J by 5 bases. The CDR3 length is 17 residues. The CDR3 DNA is TGTGCCAGCAGCTCGGAACCGGGACTAGCGGGGCACAATGAGCAGTTCTTC. Translated, it gives CASSSEPGLAGHNEQFF.

This clone has only a few counts. The J gene is TRBJ1-2, the V gene TRBV5-4, with TRBD1 matching over 7 bases. Germline-derived CDR1 and CDR2 are SGHNT and YYREEE (reference sequence). Germline trimming cut 1 base from V and 2 bases from J; bases unmatched to any gene: 8. The CDR3 length is 16 residues. The CDR3 reads CASSLPRQGSNYGYTF. The CDR3 nucleotides read TGTGCCAGCAGCTTGCCCAGACAGGGCTCGAACTATGGCTACACCTTC.

V is TRBV5-1 and J is TRBJ2-3; the D gene is possibly TRBD1 (6 bases). CDR1 and CDR2 from the germline V gene are SGHRS and YFSETQ. The CDR3 has 15 amino acids. V was pared by 0 bases and J by 1 base, with 9 bases between. The CDR3 DNA reads TGCGCCAGCAGCTTGGTGGGGGCCCGCACAGATACGCAGTATTTT. Translating gives CASSLVGARTDTQYF. The complete variable domain, with remaining parts taken from reference TRBV5-1 and TRBJ2-3, reads KAGVTQTPRYLIKTRGQQVTLSCSPISGHRSVSWYQQTPGQGLQFLFEYFSETQRNKGNFPGRFSGRQFSNSRSEMNVSTLELGDSALYLCASSLVGARTDTQYFGPGTRLTVL.

The chain combines TRBV2 with TRBJ2-1; TRBD2 aligns across 11 bases. Looked up from germline, CDR1 is SNHLY and CDR2 is FYNNEI. This CDR3 spans 16 amino acids. The ends lost 5 bases at V and 4 bases at J; junction bases unmatched: 7. CDR3 sequence: CASSITSGSRYNEQFF. CDR3 DNA: TGTGCCAGCAGTATAACTAGCGGGAGTCGGTACAATGAGCAGTTCTTC.

In this sample, this clone turned up once. The V call is TRBV11-2, the J call TRBJ1-4, with no clear D. Germline V CDR1 and CDR2: SGHAT, FQNNGV. V was clipped by 5 bases and J by 0 bases, with 13 bases between them. CDR3 size: 16 residues. The CDR3 loop reads CASSPGTLATNEKLFF. The CDR3 bases are TGTGCCAGCAGCCCCGGTACGCTCGCAACTAATGAAAAACTGTTTTTT. The variable domain in full, completed from reference TRBV11-2 and TRBJ1-4, reads EAGVAQSPRYKIIEKRQSVAFWCNPISGHATLYWYQQILGQGPKLLIQFQNNGVVDDSQLPKDRFSAERLKGVDSTLKIQPAKLEDSAVYLCASSPGTLATNEKLFFGSGTQLSVL.

In DNA form, the CDR3 reads TGTGCCAGTAACAGCGGGAGTGGGGACGAGCAGTACTTC. Protein product: CASNSGSGDEQYF. The genes are TRBV7-9 and TRBJ2-7; TRBD2 matches at 8 bases. This CDR3 is 13 amino acids long. V dropped 9 bases and J dropped 5; count of bases not matched to a gene: 9. CDR1 and CDR2 from the germline V gene are SEHNR and FQNEAQ (reference sequence).

The chain carries TRBV19 and TRBJ1-2, with TRBD1 matching 8 bases. This CDR3 has 14 residues. The V segment lost 6 bases and the J segment 5 bases; nucleotides outside the gene matches: 8. CDR1 is LNHDA, CDR2 SQIVND, per germline (reference sequence). The CDR3 loop is CASRVTGEVYGYTF. CDR3 coding DNA: TGTGCCAGTAGAGTGACAGGGGAGGTTTATGGCTACACCTTC. The variable domain in full, completed from reference TRBV19 and TRBJ1-2, reads DGGITQSPKYLFRKEGQNVTLSCEQNLNHDAMYWYRQDPGQGLRLIYYSQIVNDFQKGDIAEGYSVSREKKESFPLTVTSAQKNPTAFYLCASRVTGEVYGYTFGSGTRLTVV.

The chain employs TRBV7-3 and TRBJ2-2; TRBD2 matches 7 bases. CDR1 is SGHTA, CDR2 FQGTGA, per germline. V shed 5 bases, J shed 6 bases, and the junction held 6 bases outside the gene matches. This CDR3 spans 14 amino acids. As DNA, the CDR3 is TGTGCCAGCAGCCTCGGGGGGAGTCCCGGGGAGCTGTTTTTT. It encodes CASSLGGSPGELFF. Looking up the rest from reference TRBV7-3 and TRBJ2-2 gives the full variable domain: GAGVSQTPSNKVTEKGKYVELRCDPISGHTALYWYRQSLGQGPEFLIYFQGTGAADDSGLPNDRFFAVRPEGSVSTLKIQRTERGDSAVYLCASSLGGSPGELFFGEGSRLTVL.

The chain uses TRBV11-2 and TRBJ2-3; no clear D. Germline CDR1 reads SGHAT; CDR2 reads FQNNGV. This CDR3 has 15 residues. The V and J ends lost 1 base and 4 bases respectively, with 12 bases between them. The CDR3 DNA reads as TGTGCCAGCAGCTTAGGCTTTTTCGGTGCAGATACGCAGTATTTT. Amino acid sequence: CASSLGFFGADTQYF.

The V call is TRBV5-1, the J call TRBJ2-7; D is perhaps TRBD2 (6 bases). Germline CDR1 is SGHRS and CDR2 is YFSETQ. The ends were cut back, 6 bases at V and 4 bases at J, with 23 bases in the middle. CDR3 length: 16 residues. Here the CDR3 DNA reads TGCGCCAGCATCCACCCCCGGGAGCTTCGGGGGTACGAGCAGTACTTC. It yields the protein CASIHPRELRGYEQYF.

The J gene is TRBJ2-6, the V gene TRBV29-1; D perhaps matches TRBD2 (5 bases). CDR3 size: 13 residues. Trimming cost V 6 bases and J 1 base, with 7 bases left between them. Germline V gene lookup returns CDR1 SQVTM and CDR2 ANQGSEA. The CDR3 region has the DNA TGCAGCGTAGCGGAATCTGGGGCCAACGTCCTGACTTTC. Its translation is CSVAESGANVLTF.

V gene TRBV10-3 combines with J gene TRBJ1-5, with D possibly being TRBD1 (5 bases). This CDR3 has 14 amino acids. Germline lookup yields CDR1 ENHRY and CDR2 SYGVKD. V lost 3 bases and J lost 4, with 10 bases in between. The CDR3 region is CAISDWEGNQPQHF. CDR3 in DNA: TGTGCCATCAGTGACTGGGAGGGGAATCAGCCCCAGCATTTT.

The rearrangement joins TRBV4-2 to TRBJ2-7; D not resolved. Germline values: CDR1 LGHNA, CDR2 YNFKEQ. Trimming shortened V by 0 bases and J by 7 bases, and 10 bases separated the two germline ends. CDR3 length: 13 residues. The CDR3 region is CASSQEVLREQYF. The DNA of the CDR3 is TGTGCCAGCAGCCAAGAGGTGCTCCGGGAGCAGTACTTC.

The gene calls are TRBV27 and TRBJ2-3; 10 bases match TRBD2. V dropped 7 bases and J dropped 12; count of bases not matched to a gene: 13. This CDR3 has 14 residues. The germline V gene has CDR1 MNHEY and CDR2 SMNVEV (reference sequence). DNA for the CDR3: TGTGCCAGCACCCCCGGGACTAGCGCCCGGACCCAGTATTTT. Its protein is CASTPGTSARTQYF.

This clone appeared once. V and J are TRBV6-5 and TRBJ2-7, with 8 bases aligning to TRBD2. Germline lookup yields CDR1 MNHEY and CDR2 SVGAGI. V shed 2 bases and J 3 bases; nucleotides not matched to a gene: 3. The CDR3 runs to 14 residues. The chain's CDR3 is CASSYGLAGYEQYF. The DNA for the CDR3 is TGTGCCAGCAGTTACGGGCTAGCGGGCTACGAGCAGTACTTC.

DNA of the CDR3: TGTGCCAGCAGCCCGGGGAACCCCGACCAGGAGGAGCAGTTCTTC. It specifies CASSPGNPDQEEQFF. This rearrangement joins TRBV3-1 (or the pseudogene TRBV3-2) to TRBJ2-1, with D tentatively TRBD2 (5 bases). The CDR3 sequence is 15 residues long. V was cut by 4 bases and J by 10 bases, with 20 bases left in between. The germline CDR1 and CDR2 sequences are LGHDT and YNNKEL (reference sequence).

The rearrangement uses TRBV19 and TRBJ2-5; a weak D match, TRBD2 (5 bases). Germline V gene data show CDR1 as LNHDA and CDR2 as SQIVND (reference sequence). V lost 3 bases and J lost 2, with 7 bases in between. The CDR3 runs 13 residues. CDR3 loop: CASSIRRQETQYF. The CDR3 DNA follows: TGTGCCAGTAGTATTAGGAGGCAAGAGACCCAGTACTTC.

The chain has TRBV2 and TRBJ2-5, with 7 bases matching TRBD2. Trimming at V came to 4 bases and at J to 5 bases, leaving 10 bases not matched to a gene. Germline V gene sequence: CDR1 SNHLY, CDR2 FYNNEI. The CDR3 loop spans 15 amino acids. The CDR3 nucleotides are TGTGCCAGCAGTGTTCCGCGGGGGACCTGGGAGACCCAGTACTTC. It codes for CASSVPRGTWETQYF.

The chain is built from TRBV11-2 and TRBJ2-3, with TRBD2 as a possible D gene (6 bases). CDR3 length: 17 amino acids. CDR1 and CDR2 (germline): SGHAT, FQNNGV. V was shortened by 2 bases and J by 1 base, with 16 bases between the two germline ends. As DNA, the CDR3 is TGTGCCAGCAGCTTATCACTGATTGGCGGGGGCACAGATACGCAGTATTTT. Protein: CASSLSLIGGGTDTQYF. The full variable domain, with the rest looked up from reference TRBV11-2 and TRBJ2-3, is EAGVAQSPRYKIIEKRQSVAFWCNPISGHATLYWYQQILGQGPKLLIQFQNNGVVDDSQLPKDRFSAERLKGVDSTLKIQPAKLEDSAVYLCASSLSLIGGGTDTQYFGPGTRLTVL.